A single T cell receptor (beta chain) is shown here with its context. The antigen is undetermined. V lost 0 bases and J lost 9; bases outside the gene matches: 6. This CDR3 contains 15 residues. CDR1 and CDR2 from the germline V gene are SGHDT and YYEEEE. This specimen belongs to a study of T cells after yellow fever vaccination. Study in general: With SMART-Seq v4 Ultra Low Input, the fractions containing low cell numbers were prepared.

TCRdb fed the 5' RACE reads into MiXCR, producing one record per CDR3 protein. The sample consists of approximately 550,000 distinct CDR3 sequences, roughly 19% of them appearing once. Notes on the study in general: Subsequent to the booster, the majority of primary-vaccination clones reappeared (96% CD4, 88% CD8).

The TCR comes from a young man who received the YFV17D yellow fever vaccine. The chain uses TRBV5-6 and TRBJ1-6, with 7 bases fitting TRBD1. The sample was PBMCs, taken 15 days after the yellow fever booster vaccination. The CDR3 reads CASSLGQGGSSPLHF. DNA for the CDR3: TGTGCCAGCAGCTTGGGACAGGGAGGTTCTTCACCCCTCCACTTT.